This TCR beta chain is from a study of regulatory T cells in long-lasting Graves disease (dated by TCRdb to the early 2020s). Regarding the research as a whole: Antithyroid drugs had been taken for less than 3 months by newly diagnosed Graves' disease patients. A total of around 35 samples underwent TCR sequencing, from roughly 13 patients with persistent Graves' disease and some 20 patients with newly diagnosed Graves' disease. Peripheral blood TCR sequencing and RNA sequencing compared persistent Graves' disease patients with newly diagnosed Graves' disease patients. The study was conducted in China and was registered as a clinical trial. Study-wide findings and limitations: Only peripheral blood was studied, because thyroid tissue, the primary lesion, was inaccessible. Sequencing and analysis were restricted to the TCR beta chain. More public clonotypes were shared among persistent patients (about 2,800) than among newly diagnosed patients (966). Compared with newly diagnosed patients, patients with persistent Graves' disease had lower TCR Shannon entropy and fewer highly expanded clones, which suggests clonal expansion. Persistent disease showed preferential use of TRBV28, TRBJ1-2 and TRBJ2-5, whereas newly diagnosed disease favored TRBV20-1 and TRBJ2-1. The authors acknowledged the small sample size as a limitation that may reduce accuracy.

The time point label, read with the paper, signifies: newly diagnosed GD, antithyroid drugs for less than 3 months. For both TCR sequencing and RNA sequencing, RNA was extracted from PBMCs in TRIzol. Graves' disease was diagnosed according to American Thyroid Association guidelines. The patients came from an endocrinology department in Xi'an, China. From each patient, approximately 10 milliliters of peripheral blood was collected into an EDTA anticoagulant tube. Ficoll Paque Plus density gradient separation was used to isolate PBMCs, and no additional T cell sorting was done. An Agilent 2100 Bioanalyzer and agarose gel were used to check RNA quality, while a NanoDrop 2000 measured RNA concentration. Libraries were prepared through multiplex PCR. For sequencing, an Illumina HiSeq 4000 was employed. TCR beta libraries were built with iRepertoire HTBI primers and Arm-PCR amplification of CDR3 regions. Before sequencing, the PCR products went through gel purification. The paper's data handling went like this. Gene usage analysis of CDR3 amino acid clonotypes relied on the roughly 67 TRBV and 15 or so TRBJ segments identified across samples. COPE and FqMerger were used to merge the filtered high-quality paired reads into contigs. Contigs were aligned with BLAST to IMGT TRBV, TRBD and TRBJ reference genes, and CDR3 was defined per IMGT. Any clonotype with a frequency above 0.1% was classified as a highly expanded clone. Shannon entropy served as the measure of repertoire diversity, while the Gini coefficient captured V-J evenness. Public clonotypes were defined as clonotypes shared by more than one individual. TCRdb's own reprocessing of the public reads used fastp at Q25 and MiXCR and kept productive beta chains. When rows share a CDR3 protein, they turn into one entry using the most common DNA and genes. The authors' filters were not applied to this entry. The sample records 200,000 to 250,000 distinct CDR3 sequences, around 20% of which are singletons. The ten biggest clones cover approximately 12% of the sample.

This clonotype appeared many times. The specificity of this receptor is unknown. Base qualities are not at hand, and no much larger clone is one base apart. There are 15 amino acids in the CDR3, from cysteine to phenylalanine inclusive. Of the read, only the CDR3 DNA is kept; its 45 bases are in frame from base 1. The germline V gene sets CDR1 to MNHEY and CDR2 to SVGEGT. The V end loses 6 bases and the J end loses 2 bases, and a stretch of 17 bases separates them. Separately, the same data were catalogued under a study of T cells in Graves' hyperthyroidism and ophthalmopathy. As the second paper documents: A patient counted as having stable Graves' hyperthyroidism if no progression to ophthalmopathy occurred over 18 months of follow-up. Hyperthyroidism patients were newly diagnosed, with disease duration under 2 months, and aged 18 to 65 years. The study excluded patients with uncontrolled infections, other autoimmune diseases, pregnancy or lactation. Diagnoses were established on the basis of clinical symptoms, serum thyroxine and TRAb, thyroid ultrasound, and orbital computed tomography. The first round of RT-PCR for the TCR CDR3 was performed with the HTBI primer set and the Qiagen OneStep RT-PCR kit. Most expanded thyroid clonotypes (frequency above 0.001) were also detected in blood, suggesting blood repertoires may reflect thyroid immune responses. In cross-validation, a model built on a 13 V-J signature told ophthalmopathy apart from stable hyperthyroidism with about 90% sensitivity and roughly 83% specificity, and in testing the same model reached 80%/75%. In validation, progression to ophthalmopathy was predicted by the model with more than 65% sensitivity and just over 72% specificity, a median of 6.5 months before onset. A discovery cohort of 95 to 100 patients, about 40 with Graves' ophthalmopathy and 55 to 60 with stable Graves' hyperthyroidism, was used to find distinguishing TCR V-J signatures. Whether ophthalmopathy could be predicted prospectively was tested in an independent validation cohort made up of about 18 hyperthyroidism patients plus 17 patients who later progressed to ophthalmopathy. The roughly 90 discovery patients were divided at random into training and test sets in a 7:3 ratio. The study also compared thyroid tissue and blood T-cell repertoires from a handful of Graves' hyperthyroidism patients. After blood sampling, hyperthyroidism patients were treated with methimazole at a starting dose of 30 mg daily, and ophthalmopathy patients were treated with high-dose intravenous methylprednisolone. Libraries were constructed in a second round of multiplex PCR, after which size selection and purification were carried out. Sequencing of the libraries was done on an Illumina HiSeq2000 using paired-end 100 bp reads. SOAPnuke was used to process the raw data, throwing out any read that contained adapters or uncalled bases, had a mean Phred below 15, or lacked an exact constant-primer or identifier match. COPE v1.2.5 was used to merge the high-quality paired reads, and each unique nucleotide sequence was defined as a clonotype. MiTCR v1.1 was used to align the clonotypes against IMGT TRBV, TRBD and TRBJ reference segments. The analysis was restricted to V-J combinations with a frequency above 0.0001, which together covered 99.2% of the repertoires. The TCS score was defined as F50 (clonal expansion) divided by E x V (chaos), with BLOSUM62-based TCRdist calculated between CDR3 peptides within each V-J. Welch's t-statistics and random forest reduced roughly 530 V-J features to some 14, which were used in a naive Bayes classifier (R e1071). No statistical method was used to fix the sample size in advance, and group allocation was not hidden from the investigators. TCR Vbeta CDR3 sequencing of 120 to 150 peripheral blood samples (under 45 ophthalmopathy, some 75 hyperthyroidism and roughly 17 progressor patients) is reported in the paper.

The TCR comes from a woman between 25 and 40 years old with Graves disease. Donor details come from another sample of the same person, matched by shared clones. Material: peripheral blood mononuclear cells (PBMCs), obtained at new diagnosis, from a patient treated with antithyroid drugs. This chain joins TRBV6-2 or TRBV6-3 to TRBJ2-7; the D call is possibly TRBD1 or TRBD2, each sharing 5 bases. The DNA sequence is given as TGTGCCAGCAGACCCCCCGGGACGGGCGCCTACGAGCAGTACTTC. This translates into CASRPPGTGAYEQYF.